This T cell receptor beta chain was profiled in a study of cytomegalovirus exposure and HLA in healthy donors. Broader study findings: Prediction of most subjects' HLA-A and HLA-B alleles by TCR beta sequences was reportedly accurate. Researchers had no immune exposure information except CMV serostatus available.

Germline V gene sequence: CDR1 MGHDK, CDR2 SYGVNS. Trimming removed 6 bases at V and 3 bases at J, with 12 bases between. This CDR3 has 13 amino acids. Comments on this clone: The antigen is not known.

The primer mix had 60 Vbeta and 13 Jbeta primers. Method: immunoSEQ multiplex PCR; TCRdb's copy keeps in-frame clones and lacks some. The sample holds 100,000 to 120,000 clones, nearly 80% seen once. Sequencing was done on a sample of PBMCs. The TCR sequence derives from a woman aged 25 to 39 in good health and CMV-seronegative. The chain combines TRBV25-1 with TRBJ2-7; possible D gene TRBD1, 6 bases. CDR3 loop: CASRGARDYEQYF. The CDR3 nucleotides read TGTGCCAGCAGGGGGGCCCGGGACTACGAGCAGTACTTC.